The 19 T cell receptor beta chains below were found in one sample sequenced in a study of neurological immune-mediated disorders. TCRdb recomputed calls from the 5' RACE reads with MiXCR, one row per CDR3 protein. The data hold about 59,000 distinct CDR3 sequences, with 12% observed a single time. The sequenced sample was PBMCs. These receptors were obtained from a woman aged 55-69 years with HTLV-1-associated myelopathy (HAM/TSP).

This clonotype has at least ten counts. The chain carries TRBV20-1 and TRBJ1-4; D not certain. The length of the CDR3 is 11 residues. CDR1 and CDR2 from the germline V gene are DFQATT and SNEGSKA (reference sequence). Trimming pared 6 bases from V and 8 bases from J, leaving 10 bases between. The CDR3 spells CSARALEKLFF. As DNA, the CDR3 is TGCAGTGCGCGGGCTCTGGAAAAACTGTTTTTT.

The chain is built from TRBV5-1 and TRBJ2-3; D is unclear. The V and J ends lost 6 bases and 1 base respectively, with 12 bases between them. Germline-derived CDR1 and CDR2 are SGHRS and YFSETQ. The CDR3 spans 14 residues. The CDR3 DNA is TGCGCCAGCATCCCTACTGGCGGCACAGATACGCAGTATTTT. It is translated as CASIPTGGTDTQYF.

By sample share, this clonotype is medium-sized. The chain employs TRBV20-1 and TRBJ2-1; D is tentatively TRBD1 or TRBD2 (5 bases each). Trimming stripped 6 bases from V and 9 bases from J, with 24 bases between. This CDR3 contains 15 residues. CDR1 DFQATT and CDR2 SNEGSKA come from the germline V gene (reference sequence). CDR3: CSATDGAYDIPEQFF. CDR3 in DNA: TGCAGTGCAACCGACGGGGCTTATGATATCCCTGAGCAGTTCTTC.

The table lists this clonotype with many counts. The rearrangement links TRBV2 to TRBJ1-2, with a possible D match to TRBD1 (5 bases). V lost 10 bases to trimming and J lost 0 bases, with 18 bases between them. CDR1 SNHLY and CDR2 FYNNEI come from the germline V gene. The CDR3 is 15 residues long. The CDR3 is CAIRGPGTANYGYTF. In DNA form, the CDR3 reads TGTGCCATCCGGGGTCCAGGGACCGCTAACTATGGCTACACCTTC.

This clonotype has ten or more counts. This chain connects TRBV5-1 to TRBJ2-5; 8 bases line up with TRBD2. Trimming cost V 0 bases and J 6 bases; bases outside gene matches: 4. This CDR3 comprises 14 residues. Per the germline V gene, CDR1 is SGHRS and CDR2 is YFSETQ. CDR3 amino acids: CASSLASGSKTQYF. CDR3 coding DNA: TGCGCCAGCAGCTTGGCCAGCGGGAGTAAGACCCAGTACTTC.

This clonotype was seen repeatedly, ten times or more. This chain joins TRBV3-1 and TRBJ2-3; TRBD2 might be the D (5 bases). The CDR3 contains 13 residues. Trimming pared 5 bases from V and 9 bases from J, leaving 15 bases between. Germline V CDR1 and CDR2: LGHDT, YNNKEL (reference sequence). The CDR3 here is CASSKVERGTQYF. The DNA for the CDR3 is TGTGCCAGCAGCAAGGTAGAACGGGGAACGCAGTATTTT.

This clonotype was found many times. V and J are TRBV20-1 and TRBJ1-1, with 8 positions matching TRBD1. V lost 5 bases to trimming and J lost 3 bases; unmatched junction nucleotides: 2. The length of the CDR3 is 12 residues. CDR1 is DFQATT, CDR2 SNEGSKA, per germline (reference sequence). The CDR3 spells CSAAQGDTEAFF. CDR3 DNA sequence: TGCAGTGCTGCACAGGGGGACACTGAAGCTTTCTTT.

Points on this clonotype: One end of the junction is discordant with germline, which a read error may explain. The rearrangement links TRBV28 to TRBJ2-2; D gene uncertain. Germline CDR1 and CDR2: MDHEN and SYDVKM. This CDR3 comprises 12 residues. CDR3 region: CARSLSNGELFF. In DNA form, the CDR3 reads TGTGCCAGAAGTTTATCCAACGGGGAGCTGTTTTTT. Together with reference TRBV28 and TRBJ2-2, the CDR3 gives the full variable domain: DVKVTQSSRYLVKRTGEKVFLECVQDMDHENMFWYRQDPGLGLRLIYFSYDVKMKEKGDIPEGYSVSREKKERFSLILESASTNQTSMYLCARSLSNGELFFGEGSRLTVL.

This chain joins TRBV7-8 and TRBJ2-2, with TRBD2 matching 10 bases. The CDR3 covers 18 residues. Germline V gene sequence: CDR1 SGHVS, CDR2 FQNEAQ. V shed 3 bases, J shed 3 bases, and the junction held 10 bases outside the gene matches. CDR3 in DNA: TGTGCCAGCAGCTTTCTTGCGGGTGGACTAGCGGACACCGGGGAGCTGTTTTTT. Protein product: CASSFLAGGLADTGELFF.

This clonotype came up many times. The chain employs TRBV11-2 and TRBJ2-2; D is undetermined. The V and J ends lost 8 bases and 2 bases respectively, with 15 bases between them. Germline CDR1 and CDR2: SGHAT and FQNNGV. This CDR3 contains 15 residues. CDR3 sequence (DNA): TGTGCCAGCCTGCGAGGAGCGACTAACACCGGGGAGCTGTTTTTT. Its protein is CASLRGATNTGELFF.

The chain is built from TRBV12-3 or TRBV12-4 and TRBJ2-3; tentative D call: TRBD1 (5 bases). The germline V and J ends were trimmed by 6 bases and 5 bases, with 15 bases remaining between them. The CDR3 contains 14 residues. DNA of the CDR3: TGTGCCAGCAGGGTCAGGGTGATTCAAGATACGCAGTATTTT. Translating it yields CASRVRVIQDTQYF.

This clonotype has a count of ten or more. CDR3 sequence: CASTARPAVMKKLFF. The CDR3 region has the DNA TGCGCCAGCACGGCCCGGCCGGCGGTCATGAAAAAACTGTTTTTT. The genes are TRBV5-1 and TRBJ1-4, with D hard to call. This CDR3 is built from 15 residues. CDR1 is SGHRS and CDR2 is YFSETQ in the germline V gene. With 6 bases removed from V and 9 bases from J, the gap between germline ends came to 21 bases.

This clonotype was counted at least ten times. This sequence joins TRBV20-1 and TRBJ2-4, with TRBD1 matching over 7 bases. Germline CDR1 and CDR2: DFQATT and SNEGSKA (reference sequence). V lost 3 bases, J lost 7 bases, and 6 bases stayed unmatched. The CDR3 has 13 residues. The CDR3 sequence: CSARGDRANIQYF. In nucleotides, the CDR3 is TGCAGTGCTAGGGGCGACAGGGCCAACATTCAGTACTTC.

The V gene is TRBV6-1, the J gene TRBJ2-5, with D possibly being TRBD1 (6 bases). The V and J ends lost 6 bases and 5 bases respectively, with 16 bases between them. This CDR3 contains 14 residues. Germline V CDR1 and CDR2: MNHNS, SASEGT. In DNA, the CDR3 is TGTGCCAGCAGGAGGCTGGGGGCAGGGGAGACCCAGTACTTC. As protein: CASRRLGAGETQYF.

This clonotype was recorded many times. As DNA, the CDR3 is TGTGCCAGCAGCACTGGGGACAGCTCCTACAATGAGCAGTTCTTC. Translation: CASSTGDSSYNEQFF. The chain carries TRBV11-3 and TRBJ2-1; 7 bases fit TRBD1. This CDR3 is 15 amino acids long. J was trimmed by 0 bases and V by 5 bases; bases with no gene match: 4. Germline loops: CDR1 SGHNT, CDR2 YENEEA.

In this sample, this clonotype turned up many times. The chain joins TRBV6-2 or TRBV6-3 to TRBJ2-7; TRBD1 is a possible D gene (5 bases). This CDR3 is built from 12 residues. Germline CDR1 MNHEY, CDR2 SVGEGT. V lost 6 bases and J 3 bases, leaving 9 bases between the germline ends. The CDR3 coding sequence is TGTGCCAGCAGACGAGACAGCTACGAGCAGTACTTC. It encodes CASRRDSYEQYF.

This clonotype showed up many times. CDR3 residues: CASSQVGTGGYEQYF. The CDR3 DNA sequence: TGTGCCAGCAGCCAAGTTGGGACAGGGGGTTACGAGCAGTACTTC. V gene TRBV14 combines with J gene TRBJ2-7; 11 nucleotides agree with TRBD1. The V gene's germline CDR1 is SGHDN and CDR2 FVKESK. The J segment lost 4 bases and the V segment lost 1 base, leaving 3 bases of the junction unmatched. The CDR3 totals 15 residues.

This clonotype was counted at least ten times. The chain is built from TRBV12-3 or TRBV12-4 and TRBJ2-2; D not certain. The CDR3 is 12 amino acids. V was pared by 3 bases and J by 5 bases, with 4 bases between. CDR3 DNA: TGTGCCAGCAGTTTCCGGACCGGGGAGCTGTTTTTT. It codes for CASSFRTGELFF.

Ten or more counts support this clonotype. This chain connects TRBV20-1 to TRBJ2-1; 10 bases fit TRBD2. CDR1 and CDR2 (germline): DFQATT, SNEGSKA (reference sequence). This CDR3 is 15 amino acids long. The junction had 7 bases not matched to a gene; V was cut back by 4 bases and J by 4 bases. The CDR3 spells CSAKAGTSEYNEQFF. In nucleotides, the CDR3 is TGCAGTGCTAAAGCCGGGACTAGCGAATACAATGAGCAGTTCTTC.